Below, 17 T cell receptor beta chains from the same sample are listed, as sequenced in a study of human T cells and chemical hapten exposure. In TCRdb, the RACE reads were re-called with MiXCR into one record per CDR3 protein. This repertoire shows 300,000 to 350,000 distinct CDR3 sequences, approximately 6.3% found once; its top ten account for less than 10%. Time point noted: patch test 1, 2 weeks after DPC sensitization. Specified treatment: therapeutic diphenylcyclopropenone sensitization with weekly scalp DPC. Source: whole blood, taken in connection with sensitization to the hapten diphenylcyclopropenone (DPC). The source of these receptors is a young woman with alopecia areata. Some clones in this sample may be carry-over from other donors' samples.

This clonotype was counted only a few times. The genes are TRBV5-4 and TRBJ2-5; 8 bases agree with TRBD1. V trimming: 3 bases; J trimming: 2 bases; junction bases outside the gene matches: 9. Per germline, CDR1 SGHNT and CDR2 YYREEE (reference sequence). The CDR3 covers 16 residues. The CDR3 here is CASSSFGQGFQETQYF. The CDR3 bases are TGTGCCAGCAGCTCTTTCGGACAGGGTTTTCAAGAGACCCAGTACTTC.

This chain uses TRBV2 with TRBJ1-1; unclear D gene. CDR1 and CDR2 (germline): SNHLY, FYNNEI. The ends were cut back, 8 bases at V and 0 bases at J, with 10 bases in the middle. This CDR3 contains 13 residues. In nucleotides, the CDR3 is TGTGCCAGCTACGGTGAGGTGAACACTGAAGCTTTCTTT. Residues: CASYGEVNTEAFF.

Regarding this clonotype: Compared with germline, one end of the junction differs, possibly owing to a read error. The chain uses TRBV19 and TRBJ2-2; tentatively, D is TRBD2 (5 bases). Germline loops: CDR1 LNHDA, CDR2 SQIVND (reference sequence). The CDR3 is 16 residues long. The CDR3 nucleotides are TGTGCCAGTAGTCCCGAGAGGGTATTGAACAGCGGGGAGCTGTTTTTT. Amino acids: CASSPERVLNSGELFF.

This rearrangement joins TRBV4-3 to TRBJ2-3; possible D gene TRBD1, 5 bases. V lost 3 bases and J 6 bases, leaving 16 bases between the germline ends. Germline V CDR1 and CDR2: LGHNA, YSLEER. The CDR3 is 15 residues long. The CDR3 nucleotides are TGCGCCAGCAGCCAGGGGCTAGGTTCAGTCGATACGCAGTATTTT. Protein sequence: CASSQGLGSVDTQYF.

This clonotype has just a few counts. The rearrangement links TRBV10-3 to TRBJ2-3; D gene unclear. This CDR3 is 13 amino acids long. V lost 3 bases to trimming and J lost 2 bases, with 6 bases between them. The germline V gene encodes CDR1 ENHRY and CDR2 SYGVKD. The CDR3 here is CAISEGDTDTQYF. The CDR3 nucleotides are TGTGCCATCAGTGAAGGTGACACAGATACGCAGTATTTT.

This clonotype was seen many times. The chain's CDR3 is CSAEASSYNEQFF. Written as DNA, the CDR3 is TGCAGTGCTGAAGCTAGCTCCTACAATGAGCAGTTCTTC. The chain recombines TRBV20-1 with TRBJ2-1, with D uncertain. The length of the CDR3 is 13 residues. V shed 5 bases and J shed 0 bases, with 8 bases lying between them. Germline CDR1 reads DFQATT; CDR2 reads SNEGSKA (reference sequence).

This clonotype was found a few times. The rearrangement links TRBV27 to TRBJ1-6; weak D call: TRBD1 (5 bases). V lost 6 bases and J lost 10, with 28 bases in between. Germline loops: CDR1 MNHEY, CDR2 SMNVEV (reference sequence). CDR3 size: 18 residues. In DNA, the CDR3 is TGTGCCAGCAGCCCAACGGGGAGCCGGGACCTCTTGAGATCACCCCTCCACTTT. Its translation is CASSPTGSRDLLRSPLHF.

The chain links TRBV5-6 to TRBJ2-5; unclear D gene. Germline V gives CDR1 SGHDT, CDR2 YYEEEE. Trimming removed 0 bases at V and 1 base at J, with 13 bases between. This CDR3 spans 16 amino acids. CDR3 residues: CASSLVSARSQETQYF. In DNA, the CDR3 is TGTGCCAGCAGCTTGGTTTCGGCCAGGAGCCAAGAGACCCAGTACTTC.

This clonotype is judged medium-sized. The V and J genes are TRBV4-3 and TRBJ2-7; D gene ambiguous. Trimming left V 1 base short and J 0 bases short, with 10 bases between. Per the germline V gene, CDR1 is LGHNA and CDR2 is YSLEER. This CDR3 contains 15 residues. The CDR3 coding sequence is TGCGCCAGCAGCCAAGTAGCCGATTACTCCTACGAGCAGTACTTC. It specifies CASSQVADYSYEQYF.

The chain couples TRBV4-2 to TRBJ1-1, with TRBD1 matching 10 bases. Germline values: CDR1 LGHNA, CDR2 YNFKEQ. CDR3 length: 17 residues. V was clipped by 3 bases and J by 0 bases; unmatched bases: 7. The CDR3 DNA is TGTGCCAGCAGCCAGGAGACAGGGGGCTTGATGAACACTGAAGCTTTCTTT. Translated, it gives CASSQETGGLMNTEAFF.

This clonotype has only a few counts. CDR3 region: CASSRGAGGETQYF. In DNA, the CDR3 is TGTGCCAGCAGCCGGGGGGCCGGGGGTGAGACCCAGTACTTC. J is TRBJ2-5 and V is TRBV12-3 or TRBV12-4; TRBD2 is a possible D gene (7 bases). Deletions cut 6 bases from V and 5 bases from J, with 16 bases between. The CDR3 totals 14 residues.

This clonotype appeared many times. The V and J genes are TRBV9 and TRBJ2-1, with 11 bases identical to TRBD2. Germline loops: CDR1 SGDLS, CDR2 YYNGEE. V shed 0 bases, J shed 9 bases, and the junction held 8 bases outside the gene matches. CDR3 length equals 16 residues. The CDR3 DNA follows: TGTGCCAGCAGCGTAGCGTCTAGCGGGGGGAAAAGTGAGCAGTTCTTC. Protein sequence: CASSVASSGGKSEQFF.

V and J are TRBV7-9 and TRBJ1-1; D gene ambiguous. Trimming stripped 0 bases from V and 1 base from J, with 6 bases between. The CDR3 covers 14 residues. Per germline, CDR1 SEHNR and CDR2 FQNEAQ (reference sequence). The CDR3 DNA is TGTGCCAGCAGCTTAGCAGATAGGAACACTGAAGCTTTCTTT. It is translated as CASSLADRNTEAFF.

This clonotype has a count of ten or more. For the CDR3, the DNA is TGCAGTGCAGACGGGACAGGAAACCTCACAGATACGCAGTATTTT. Translation gives CSADGTGNLTDTQYF. This sequence joins TRBV20-1 and TRBJ2-3; 8 bases align to TRBD1. J lost 2 bases, V lost 6 bases, and 10 bases had no gene match. CDR1 and CDR2 (germline): DFQATT, SNEGSKA (reference sequence). This CDR3 has 15 residues.

This clonotype was counted at least ten times. The chain carries TRBV20-1 and TRBJ1-1; 8 bases line up with TRBD1. Germline V gives CDR1 DFQATT, CDR2 SNEGSKA (reference sequence). Trimming at V came to 0 bases and at J to 4 bases, leaving 7 bases not matched to a gene. This CDR3 spans 15 amino acids. The CDR3 spells CSARDSTGGTTEAFF. The CDR3 DNA sequence: TGCAGTGCTAGAGATTCCACAGGGGGTACCACTGAAGCTTTCTTT.

This clonotype was found once. The CDR3 DNA is TGTGCCAGCAGTCCACAGGGGCTAGGCTACACCTTC. This codes for CASSPQGLGYTF. The chain joins TRBV12-3 or TRBV12-4 to TRBJ1-2; 7 bases map to TRBD1. After removal of 5 bases from V and 8 bases from J, the junction contained 5 bases not matched to a gene. The CDR3 covers 12 residues.

This clonotype was seen repeatedly, ten times or more. The chain is built from TRBV14 and TRBJ2-7; 9 bases are a match to TRBD1. The length of the CDR3 is 14 residues. Germline assignment: CDR1 SGHDN and CDR2 FVKESK. Trimming removed 4 bases from V and 3 bases from J; junction bases left unmatched: 4. This CDR3 is CASSLGTGYYEQYF. CDR3 bases: TGTGCCAGCAGCCTGGGGACAGGGTACTACGAGCAGTACTTC. The entire variable domain, with the rest obtained from reference TRBV14 and TRBJ2-7, is as follows: EAGVTQFPSHSVIEKGQTVTLRCDPISGHDNLYWYRRVMGKEIKFLLHFVKESKQDESGMPNNRFLAERTGGTYSTLKVQPAELEDSGVYFCASSLGTGYYEQYFGPGTRLTVT.